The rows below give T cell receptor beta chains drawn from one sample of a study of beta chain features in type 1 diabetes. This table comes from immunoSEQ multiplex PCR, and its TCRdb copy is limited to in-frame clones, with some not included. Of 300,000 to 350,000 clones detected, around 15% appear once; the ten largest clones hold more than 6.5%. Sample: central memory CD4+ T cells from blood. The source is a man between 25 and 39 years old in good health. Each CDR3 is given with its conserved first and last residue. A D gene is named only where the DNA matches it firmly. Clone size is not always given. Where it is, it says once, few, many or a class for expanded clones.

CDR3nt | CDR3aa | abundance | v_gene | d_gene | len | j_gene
TGTGCCAGCAGTGAGGGCTACGCCGGGAAATCCTACGAGCAGTACTTC | CASSEGYAGKSYEQYF | few | TRBV25-1 | NA | 16 | TRBJ2-7
TGTGCCAGCAGCCCCCGACTCATCTCTGAAAACACCATATATTTT | CASSPRLISENTIYF | NA | TRBV9 | NA | 15 | TRBJ1-3
TGCGCCAGCAGCCAAGATAATGGGAGTGGCTACACCTTC | CASSQDNGSGYTF | few | TRBV4-1 | NA | 13 | TRBJ1-2
TGTGCCAGCAGCTTAGACGGGTCTAACTATGGCTACACCTTC | CASSLDGSNYGYTF | few | TRBV7-2 | NA | 14 | TRBJ1-2
TGTGCCAGCAGCCCGCGGACTAGCGCTTGGGGAGAGACCCAGTACTTC | CASSPRTSAWGETQYF | once | TRBV11-3 | TRBD2 | 16 | TRBJ2-5
TGTGCCACCAGCACAACACGTATGCGGGGGACCTATGGCTACACCTTC | CATSTTRMRGTYGYTF | NA | TRBV15 | NA | 16 | TRBJ1-2
TGTGCCAGCAGCTTAAGCCCGCGAGGGAACGAGCAGTACTTC | CASSLSPRGNEQYF | few | TRBV11-2 | NA | 14 | TRBJ2-7
TGTGCCAGCACCCTCATGTCGACGAACACCGGGGAGCTGTTTTTT | CASTLMSTNTGELFF | few | TRBV6-5 | NA | 15 | TRBJ2-2
TGTGCCTGGAGTGTGGGGGTCGGGGGCTCGTCCCTTAGGGATACGCAGTATTTT | CAWSVGVGGSSLRDTQYF | NA | TRBV30 | NA | 18 | TRBJ2-3
TGTGCCAGCTCCGACACTCAAGAGACCCAGTACTTC | CASSDTQETQYF | few | TRBV2 | NA | 12 | TRBJ2-5
TGTGCCAGCAAGGGACTAGCGGGTCCTAGCACAGATACGCAGTATTTT | CASKGLAGPSTDTQYF | many | TRBV2 | TRBD2 | 16 | TRBJ2-3
TGTGCCAGCAGTTCTAAGGGACTAACGCAGTATTTT | CASSSKGLTQYF | NA | TRBV6-1 | TRBD2 | 12 | TRBJ2-3
TGTGCCAGCAGCCCCTGGACGGACAATGAGCAGTTCTTC | CASSPWTDNEQFF | many | TRBV5-4 | NA | 13 | TRBJ2-1
TGTGCCAGCAGGGTCGGGATAACGGCTCCCTCCTACAATGAGCAGTTCTTC | CASRVGITAPSYNEQFF | NA | TRBV11-3 | NA | 17 | TRBJ2-1
TGTGCCAGCAGCTCAGGACAAGCGAACACTGAAGCTTTCTTT | CASSSGQANTEAFF | few | TRBV7-9 | NA | 14 | TRBJ1-1
TGTGCCAGCTCACCACCGGGAACCCTTTTAAGGCACGAGCAGTACTTC | CASSPPGTLLRHEQYF | NA | TRBV18 | NA | 16 | TRBJ2-7